What follows is one T cell receptor (beta chain) and its context. Molecular identifiers with 6-nucleotide sample barcodes were added during cDNA synthesis via template switching. TCRalpha and TCRbeta cDNA went through two nested PCRs of approximately 17 and 9 cycles. Each CDR3 protein gets one entry in TCRdb, which reprocessed the 5' RACE reads and gives no DNA. The listing contains approximately 160,000 distinct CDR3 sequences. This sample stems from a study of monozygotic twins with inflammatory bowel disease. Germline V gene lookup returns CDR1 LNHDA and CDR2 SQIVND (reference sequence). The CDR3 contains 13 residues.

The receptor was derived from a human donor with ulcerative colitis or Crohn's disease, or a healthy co-twin of an affected twin (not recorded which). The sequencing sample was made of blood. The chain has TRBV19 and TRBJ2-4. CDR3 region: CASRSIAKNMQYF. Full variable domain (outside the CDR3, taken from reference TRBV19 and TRBJ2-4): DGGITQSPKYLFRKEGQNVTLSCEQNLNHDAMYWYRQDPGQGLRLIYYSQIVNDFQKGDIAEGYSVSREKKESFPLTVTSAQKNPTAFYLCASRSIAKNMQYFGAGTRLSVL.